This record covers a single T cell receptor (beta chain). The target antigen is unknown. The data were obtained in a study of B cell selection in AIRE deficiency. Study observations and caveats: Shared Treg sequences had shorter CDR3s, biased toward rearrangements with few non-templated insertions. About 33% of healthy-donor shared Treg TCRbeta sequences appeared in patient Tconv cells.

Produced via immunoSEQ multiplex PCR; TCRdb's table is partial and in-frame only. The sample holds under 30,000 clones, 96% seen once. Sorting defined conventional CD4 T cells as CD4+CD127+. This CDR3 is 14 amino acids long. The V gene's germline CDR1 is SGHRS and CDR2 YFSETQ. V dropped 1 base and J dropped 7 bases, with 12 bases sitting between them. The TCR sequence derives from a human donor in good health. The sequencing sample was made of CD4+CD127+ conventional T cells sorted from PBMCs. This chain uses TRBV5-1 with TRBJ2-1; D not resolved. The CDR3 reads CASSLNGGDNEQFF. CDR3 in DNA: TGCGCCAGCAGCTTGAACGGTGGCGATAATGAGCAGTTCTTC.